This T cell receptor beta chain was identified in a study of T-cell memory formation after mild COVID-19. TCRdb fed the 5' RACE reads into MiXCR, producing one record per CDR3 protein. Of about 250,000 distinct CDR3 sequences detected, 15% to 19% appear once; the ten largest clones hold 2.1%. With 10 bases clipped from V and 5 bases from J, the junction kept 11 bases outside the gene matches. The V gene's germline CDR1 is ENHRY and CDR2 SYGVKD. This CDR3 has 14 residues. This sequence was found in an adult woman who had mild COVID-19 (a few samples of this study predate the infection). Cell type and time point are not known. The specimen sequenced was PBMCs or a T cell subset sorted from them (not recorded which). The chain has TRBV10-3 and TRBJ2-1; 7 bases match TRBD1. CDR3 sequence reads: CATGKTGSHNEQFF. The DNA for the CDR3 is TGTGCCACGGGGAAGACAGGGTCCCACAATGAGCAGTTCTTC.